This TCR beta chain was captured by sequencing in a study of graft-versus-host responses after intestinal transplantation (dated by TCRdb to the early 2020s). Regarding the study in general: The transplants that recipients got were multivisceral, liver-intestinal, or isolated intestinal. The cohort enrolled 20 to 30 intestinal transplant recipients including one retransplant, and a few patients lacking pretransplant specimens were excluded. Donor T cell macrochimerism was defined as a peak of at least 4% donor T cells among recipient peripheral blood mononuclear cells. Anti-thymocyte globulin induction was given to all recipients, followed by maintenance tacrolimus and steroids for two to four years. Graft-versus-host and host-versus-graft alloreactive T cell clones were tracked in the graft, circulation and bone marrow after intestinal transplantation using bulk TCR-beta CDR3 sequencing. To identify alloreactive clones, pre-transplant mixed lymphocyte reaction products were sequenced and then compared with unstimulated pre-transplant donor and recipient T cells. Rather than going through the commercial service, samples from a few later patients were sequenced in-house on an Illumina MiSeq and processed with MiXCR.

V and J lose 3 bases and 3 bases, and a span of 12 bases separates them. Via the germline V gene, CDR1 is MGHDK and CDR2 SYGVNS. The CDR3 sequence holds 14 residues, the cysteine and phenylalanine included. This entry keeps only the CDR3 DNA: 42 bases, framed from base 1. The library relied on the immunoSEQ multiplex PCR assay. For most patients, genomic DNA was isolated with the Qiagen DNeasy Blood and Tissue Kit and sent frozen to Adaptive Biotechnologies for TCR sequencing. For most patients, genomic DNA was subjected to high-throughput TCR-beta CDR3 sequencing by Adaptive Biotechnologies. The original methods were these. Adaptive's ImmunoSEQ software was the source of the TCR sequencing data for 18 patients, while three other patients were processed with MiXCR and VDJtools. CD4 versus CD8 sorting errors were corrected by removing sequences found in both subsets at a frequency ratio below 5:1. CDR3 nucleotide sequences shared by donor and recipient were removed because the origin of these sequences could not be assigned. At least 2-fold expansion over unstimulated cells and a minimum CFSE-low frequency of 0.002% (template counts) or 0.001% (read counts) were required for clones to be classified as alloreactive. Clones detected in sequenced pre-transplant spleen, lymph node, or MLR CFSE-low populations of the donor or recipient were defined as mappable. Cumulative frequency of alloreactive clones was calculated as a percentage of all sequences weighted by copy number. What TCRdb holds here is the immuneACCESS table cut down to in-frame rearrangements. Part of the clones is not present; checked against another copy, under half of the missing clones reflect an unresolved V gene, and the others are unexplained. That table gives V, J and clone size, and the DNA gave D and trimming. In all, the sample holds tens of thousands of clones, and about 95% of those were seen once. Together, the top ten hold around 0.22% of the sample.

General conclusions and limits of the study: Conclusions were limited by the relatively low number and heterogeneity of intestinal transplant patients. GvH clones were detected in recipient bone marrow, and some appeared earlier in ileal mucosa or blood, consistent with an intestinal mucosal origin. High GvH to HvG T cell clonal ratios were observed in the allografts of patients with donor T cell macrochimerism. Peak levels of circulating GvH clones were associated with declines in HvG clones early after transplant.

As for this clone: Its antigen target is currently unknown. Per-nucleotide qualities are absent, and no much larger clonotype sits a single base away.

The time point label, read with the paper, signifies: cells obtained before transplantation from donor or recipient. CD3+CD4+ and CD3+CD8+ populations were FACS-sorted from unstimulated pre-transplant donor and recipient cells taken from spleen or lymph nodes. The receptor chain draws on TRBV25-1 and TRBJ2-7; the D segment might be TRBD1 or TRBD2, since each matches 5 bases. This receptor was identified in a human donor who was the organ donor for an intestinal transplant. Sequencing used unstimulated CD8+ T cells sorted from spleen or lymph node cells, obtained before transplant. DNA sequence: TGTGCCAGCAGTGACTGGGACCAGAACTACGAGCAGTACTTC. Its protein product is CASSDWDQNYEQYF.